Below are 22 T cell receptor beta chains sequenced from a single sample in a study of blood T cells in healthy people across ages. Through a sample-barcoded 5' primer and a J-beta primer mix, a second PCR was run for roughly 7 to 12 cycles. MiXCR, run by TCRdb on the 5' RACE reads, gives a single entry per CDR3 protein. The sample carries 850,000 to 1,100,000 distinct CDR3 sequences, approximately 38% recorded once. Sequenced sample: blood. Receptor source: a man aged 18 to 30 in good health.

The V call is TRBV30, the J call TRBJ1-1; tentatively, D is TRBD1 (6 bases). The CDR3 extends over 13 amino acids. V was clipped by 1 base and J by 4 bases, with 10 bases between them. The germline V gene encodes CDR1 GTSNPN and CDR2 SVGIG (reference sequence). The CDR3 reads CAWSGQEGTEAFF. CDR3 nucleotide sequence: TGTGCCTGGAGTGGACAGGAGGGCACTGAAGCTTTCTTT. The entire variable domain, with the rest obtained from reference TRBV30 and TRBJ1-1, is as follows: SQTIHQWPATLVQPVGSPLSLECTVEGTSNPNLYWYRQAAGRGLQLLFYSVGIGQISSEVPQNLSASRPQDRQFILSSKKLLLSDSGFYLCAWSGQEGTEAFFGQGTRLTVV.

As DNA, the CDR3 is TGTGCCAGCAGCATACAGGGGGGACGGCGGAACACCGGGGAGCTGTTTTTT. Translated: CASSIQGGRRNTGELFF. The chain links TRBV21-1 to TRBJ2-2; the D call in the table, TRBD1, was not verified against the DNA. TRBV21-1 is a pseudogene locus. The CDR3 is 17 amino acids.

As regards this clonotype: At one end the junction does not follow the germline gene, possibly because of a read error. This chain connects TRBV6-2 or TRBV6-3 to TRBJ2-5; TRBD1 matches at 8 bases. The J call may not be correct, given that the DNA end is closer to TRBJ2-7. Per the germline V gene, CDR1 is MNHEY and CDR2 is SVGEGT. This CDR3 region has 17 residues. CDR3 DNA: TGTGTCAGCAGTTACGGTATCCCCTGGACAGGGCACAACGAGCAGTACTTC. Translating it yields CVSSYGIPWTGHNEQYF.

The chain recombines TRBV3-1 with TRBJ2-5, with unresolved D. The CDR3 spans 14 residues. Trimming took off 2 bases at V and 1 base at J, with 8 bases between the two ends. CDR1 and CDR2 (germline): LGHDT, YNNKEL (reference sequence). The chain's CDR3 is CASSQQEFQETQYF. The CDR3 bases are TGTGCCAGCAGCCAACAGGAATTCCAAGAGACCCAGTACTTC.

This clonotype was recorded only once. This chain uses TRBV12-3 or TRBV12-4 with TRBJ2-1, with D possibly TRBD1 on 5 matching bases. The V end was cut by 6 bases, the J end by 2 bases, with 14 bases between. This CDR3 region has 15 residues. The DNA for the CDR3 is TGTGCCAGCAGCTCGGACAAGAGCCCCTACAATGAGCAGTTCTTC. This sequence encodes CASSSDKSPYNEQFF.

This clonotype was observed a handful of times. The chain links TRBV7-6 to TRBJ1-1; 7 bases are shared with TRBD1. Germline loops: CDR1 SGHVS, CDR2 FNYEAQ. The ends lost 5 bases at V and 11 bases at J; junction bases unmatched: 20. CDR3 length: 16 amino acids. In nucleotides, the CDR3 is TGTGCCAGCAGCCTAAACCTACCACGGGAGGGGGCGACGGCTTTCTTT. Protein product: CASSLNLPREGATAFF. The full variable domain, rest sourced from reference TRBV7-6 and TRBJ1-1, is GAGVSQSPRYKVTKRGQDVALRCDPISGHVSLYWYRQALGQGPEFLTYFNYEAQQDKSGLPNDRFSAERPEGSISTLTIQRTEQRDSAMYRCASSLNLPREGATAFFGQGTRLTVV.

This chain uses TRBV20-1 with TRBJ2-3, with no clear D. Trimming took 0 bases from V and 6 from J, leaving 13 bases between them. Germline CDR1 and CDR2: DFQATT and SNEGSKA (reference sequence). The CDR3 contains 14 residues. The CDR3 here is CSARDYNPRDTQYF. In DNA form, the CDR3 reads TGCAGTGCTAGAGATTATAACCCGCGGGATACGCAGTATTTT.

The V call is TRBV20-1, the J call TRBJ2-1; 7 bases map to TRBD1. The J call is in doubt because the DNA end fits TRBJ2-7 better. Germline loops: CDR1 DFQATT, CDR2 SNEGSKA (reference sequence). This CDR3 comprises 16 residues. CDR3 in DNA: TGCAGTGCTAGAGATCGGGGACAGAGCTCCTACAATGAGCAGTACTTC. The encoded protein is CSARDRGQSSYNEQYF.

This clonotype appeared a few times. V usage is TRBV12-3 or TRBV12-4 and J usage is TRBJ1-4; D is undetermined. V lost 6 bases and J 7 bases, leaving 9 bases between the germline ends. CDR3 length: 12 amino acids. CDR3 protein: CASRGLREKLFF. The CDR3 DNA follows: TGTGCCAGCAGGGGTTTACGTGAAAAACTGTTTTTT.

Remarks on this clonotype: The junction departs from the called germline gene at one end, perhaps through a read error. The chain carries TRBV6-6 and TRBJ2-3; possible D gene TRBD1, 5 bases. There are 16 residues in the CDR3. In germline, CDR1 is MNHNY, CDR2 SVGAGI (reference sequence). DNA of the CDR3: TGCGTCAGCAGTCGCGAGTCTGGCAGGGTGGCAGATACGCAGTATTTT. It encodes CVSSRESGRVADTQYF.

In regard to this clonotype: Sequence at one end of the junction differs from germline and may be a read error. The chain has TRBV20-1 and TRBJ2-1; 11 bases map to TRBD2. Germline-derived CDR1 and CDR2 are DFQATT and SNEGSKA (reference sequence). This CDR3 has 14 residues. The CDR3 here is CSVRDSGGAHEQFF. Written as DNA, the CDR3 is TGCAGTGTTAGAGATAGCGGGGGGGCCCATGAGCAGTTCTTC.

The V call is TRBV3-1, the J call TRBJ2-3; 11 bases are a match to TRBD2. The J segment lost 0 bases and the V segment lost 0 bases, leaving 8 bases of the junction unmatched. The CDR3 totals 19 residues. CDR1 and CDR2 from the germline V gene are LGHDT and YNNKEL (reference sequence). The CDR3 reads CASSQDLASGGTSTDTQYF. CDR3 DNA sequence: TGTGCCAGCAGCCAAGATTTGGCTAGCGGGGGGACTAGCACAGATACGCAGTATTTT.

The chain is built from TRBV29-1 and TRBJ1-1; unclear D gene. CDR3 length equals 15 residues. The V and J ends lost 6 bases and 0 bases respectively, with 17 bases between them. Per the germline V gene, CDR1 is SQVTM and CDR2 is ANQGSEA. CDR3 nucleotide sequence: TGCAGCGTAGAACATCGGGAGGCGGTGAACACTGAAGCTTTCTTT. This encodes CSVEHREAVNTEAFF.

This clonotype was detected a few times. This chain connects TRBV7-2 to TRBJ2-5; D is undetermined. The V gene lost 5 bases and the J gene lost 5 bases, with 15 bases spanning the gap. Germline assignment: CDR1 SGHTA and CDR2 FQGNSA. CDR3 length: 14 amino acids. The CDR3: CASSPNGLWETQYF. DNA for the CDR3: TGTGCCAGCAGCCCGAACGGGTTGTGGGAGACCCAGTACTTC. The variable domain in full, with the rest retrieved from reference TRBV7-2 and TRBJ2-5, is GAGVSQSPSNKVTEKGKDVELRCDPISGHTALYWYRQSLGQGLEFLIYFQGNSAPDKSGLPSDRFSAERTGGSVSTLTIQRTQQEDSAVYLCASSPNGLWETQYFGPGTRLLVL.

This clonotype came up a few times. The genes are TRBV7-2 and TRBJ1-2; D ambiguous. V dropped 5 bases and J dropped 8 bases, with 15 bases sitting between them. The CDR3 has 13 residues. Germline CDR1 reads SGHTA; CDR2 reads FQGNSA. CDR3 protein: CASSLGLDGGYTF. DNA for the CDR3: TGTGCCAGCAGCCTAGGACTGGACGGAGGCTACACCTTC.

Ten or more counts support this clonotype. The chain combines TRBV12-3 or TRBV12-4 with TRBJ1-2; D gene unclear. Trimming removed 5 bases from V and 12 bases from J, with 22 bases in between. CDR3 size: 14 residues. CDR3 loop: CASSITGDPRWNTF. The CDR3 DNA follows: TGTGCCAGCAGTATTACTGGCGACCCTCGGTGGAACACCTTC.

The chain is built from TRBV29-1 and TRBJ2-2, with 8 bases aligning to TRBD1. The V gene end was trimmed by 6 bases and the J gene end by 4 bases; junction bases not matched to a gene: 4. This CDR3 comprises 13 residues. Germline CDR1 and CDR2: SQVTM and ANQGSEA. This CDR3 is CSVWTGSTGELFF. The CDR3 nucleotides read TGCAGCGTCTGGACAGGGTCCACCGGGGAGCTGTTTTTT.

The gene calls are TRBV6-5 and TRBJ1-1; D is unresolved. This CDR3 contains 12 residues. V was clipped by 6 bases and J by 6 bases, with 11 bases between them. Germline values: CDR1 MNHEY, CDR2 SVGAGI. The CDR3 DNA reads TGTGCCAGCAGGCGCCATCTGGCTGAAGCTTTCTTT. This codes for CASRRHLAEAFF.

The chain uses TRBV5-1 and TRBJ2-1, with D possibly matching TRBD2 (6 bases). Trimming took 4 bases from V and 0 from J, leaving 11 bases between them. CDR1 is SGHRS and CDR2 is YFSETQ in the germline V gene. This CDR3 is built from 15 residues. CDR3 residues: CASSDKAGSYNEQFF. The CDR3 region has the DNA TGCGCCAGCAGCGACAAAGCGGGCTCCTACAATGAGCAGTTCTTC.

The CDR3 DNA is TGTGCCAGCACTCGCGACCCGGGGGCGAGGAGTAACTATGGCTACACCTTC. It encodes CASTRDPGARSNYGYTF. The genes are TRBV6-1 and TRBJ1-2; maybe TRBD1 (6 bases). Germline V CDR1 and CDR2: MNHNS, SASEGT. This CDR3 has 17 residues. The germline V and J ends were trimmed by 7 bases and 1 base, with 22 bases remaining between them.

This chain uses TRBV20-1 with TRBJ2-7; no reliable D call. Germline CDR1 is DFQATT and CDR2 is SNEGSKA (reference sequence). The CDR3 consists of 11 residues. V was clipped by 6 bases and J by 2 bases, with 8 bases between them. The CDR3 reads CSAASTYEQYF. The DNA for the CDR3 is TGCAGTGCCGCCTCAACCTACGAGCAGTACTTC.

The sample holds many counts of this clonotype. The genes are TRBV10-3 and TRBJ2-6; D remains ambiguous. Per germline, CDR1 ENHRY and CDR2 SYGVKD. This CDR3 spans 16 amino acids. Trimming removed 0 bases at V and 2 bases at J, with 8 bases between. CDR3 bases: TGTGCCATCAGTGAGTCGGTGGGGACTGGGGCCAACGTCCTGACTTTC. Protein: CAISESVGTGANVLTF.